Presented here are 28 T cell receptor beta chains from one specimen sequenced in a study of cytomegalovirus exposure and HLA in healthy donors. Amplification used 60 Vbeta primers and 13 Jbeta primers. Produced via immunoSEQ multiplex PCR; TCRdb's table is partial and in-frame only. The sample yields about 220,000 clones, around 76% seen once. Sequencing was done on a sample of PBMCs. These receptors were taken from a woman aged 40 to 49 in good health and CMV-seropositive.

The chain links TRBV11-3 to TRBJ2-3; TRBD1 might be the D (5 bases). CDR3 length: 16 amino acids. V was shortened by 3 bases and J by 0 bases, with 13 bases between the two germline ends. Germline CDR1 reads SGHNT; CDR2 reads YENEEA. CDR3 sequence: CASSLEAGISTDTQYF. CDR3 nucleotide sequence: TGTGCCAGCAGCTTGGAAGCAGGGATTAGCACAGATACGCAGTATTTT.

This chain joins TRBV7-2 and TRBJ2-7; TRBD2 might be the D (6 bases). V lost 2 bases and J 1 base, leaving 12 bases between the germline ends. The CDR3 sequence is 15 residues long. CDR1 is SGHTA, CDR2 FQGNSA, per germline. The CDR3 region has the DNA TGTGCCAGCAGCTTACTGGCGGGAACGTCCTACGAGCAGTACTTC. Protein sequence: CASSLLAGTSYEQYF.

In regard to this clone: This sample also contains other DNA sequences that code for the same CDR3. The chain uses TRBV5-1 and TRBJ1-2, with TRBD1 identical over 10 bases. Unmatched junction bases numbered 5, after V lost 4 bases and J lost 2 bases. The CDR3 length is 15 residues. Germline CDR1 SGHRS, CDR2 YFSETQ. The CDR3 DNA reads TGCGCCAGCAGCCTCGGACAGGGGGGGAACTATGGCTACACCTTC. Translating it yields CASSLGQGGNYGYTF.

The CDR3 region has the DNA TGTGCCAGCAGTTTTATCTTGGGAGCGAACACCGGGGAGCTGTTTTTT. It specifies CASSFILGANTGELFF. This chain uses TRBV27 with TRBJ2-2; weak D call: TRBD2 (5 bases). Looked up from germline, CDR1 is MNHEY and CDR2 is SMNVEV (reference sequence). The V gene lost 3 bases and the J gene lost 0 bases, with 11 bases spanning the gap. The CDR3 is 16 residues long.

Worth noting for this clone: Sequence at one end of the junction differs from germline and may be a read error. The rearrangement uses TRBV7-7 and TRBJ2-3; D call uncertain. CDR3 length: 14 amino acids. Germline V gene lookup returns CDR1 SSHAT and CDR2 FNYEAQ (reference sequence). The CDR3 reads CASSPTFATDTQYF. The CDR3 DNA reads as TGTGCTAGCAGCCCCACCTTCGCGACAGATACGCAGTATTTT.

This clone was seen a single time. The chain carries TRBV2 and TRBJ2-2; D perhaps matches TRBD2 (5 bases). Trimming stripped 6 bases from V and 2 bases from J, with 13 bases between. The CDR3 runs 15 residues. CDR1 SNHLY and CDR2 FYNNEI come from the germline V gene. CDR3 residues: CASRSGTANTGELFF. CDR3 nucleotides: TGTGCCAGCAGGTCGGGAACAGCTAACACCGGGGAGCTGTTTTTT. Based on the CDR3 plus reference TRBV2 and TRBJ2-2, the full variable domain is EPEVTQTPSHQVTQMGQEVILRCVPISNHLYFYWYRQILGQKVEFLVSFYNNEISEKSEIFDDQFSVERPDGSNFTLKIRSTKLEDSAMYFCASRSGTANTGELFFGEGSRLTVL.

V is TRBV7-2 and J is TRBJ1-1; 8 nucleotides agree with TRBD1. Per the germline V gene, CDR1 is SGHTA and CDR2 is FQGNSA. The CDR3 consists of 14 residues. J lost 8 bases, V lost 11 bases, and 16 bases had no gene match. This chain's CDR3 is CASAVGYRGTEAFF. The CDR3 region has the DNA TGTGCCTCTGCGGTCGGCTACAGGGGGACAGAAGCTTTCTTT.

V and J are TRBV5-1 and TRBJ2-2, with D maybe TRBD2 (6 bases). The V gene's germline CDR1 is SGHRS and CDR2 YFSETQ. The CDR3 has 14 amino acids. The V end was cut by 0 bases, the J end by 5 bases, with 8 bases between. The CDR3 here is CASSLAGTTGELFF. CDR3 nucleotides: TGCGCCAGCAGCTTGGCCGGGACTACCGGGGAGCTGTTTTTT. The full variable domain, rest sourced from reference TRBV5-1 and TRBJ2-2, is KAGVTQTPRYLIKTRGQQVTLSCSPISGHRSVSWYQQTPGQGLQFLFEYFSETQRNKGNFPGRFSGRQFSNSRSEMNVSTLELGDSALYLCASSLAGTTGELFFGEGSRLTVL.

The rearrangement joins TRBV10-1 to TRBJ2-5, with 11 nucleotides matching TRBD2. The germline V gene encodes CDR1 WNHNN and CDR2 SYGVQD (reference sequence). This CDR3 is built from 14 residues. Trimming at V came to 8 bases and at J to 3 bases, leaving 5 bases not matched to a gene. The CDR3 sequence: CASPASGGKETQYF. For the CDR3, the DNA is TGCGCCAGCCCGGCTAGCGGGGGGAAAGAGACCCAGTACTTC.

V and J are TRBV19 and TRBJ1-2; D remains ambiguous. The V end was cut by 6 bases, the J end by 2 bases, with 13 bases between. The length of the CDR3 is 14 residues. Germline V gene sequence: CDR1 LNHDA, CDR2 SQIVND (reference sequence). CDR3 protein: CASSNNGQNYGYTF. CDR3 coding DNA: TGTGCCAGTAGCAACAATGGGCAAAACTATGGCTACACCTTC.

J is TRBJ2-7 and V is TRBV9; 12 bases line up with TRBD1. Germline V gives CDR1 SGDLS, CDR2 YYNGEE. The CDR3 loop spans 16 amino acids. The ends lost 0 bases at V and 5 bases at J; junction bases unmatched: 6. Written as DNA, the CDR3 is TGTGCCAGCAGCGTAGCGTGGGGACAGGGGGCTAACGAGCAGTACTTC. Encoded protein: CASSVAWGQGANEQYF.

The table lists this clone with a few counts. The chain recombines TRBV27 with TRBJ1-1, with 8 bases identical to TRBD1. CDR3 size: 12 residues. Germline CDR1 MNHEY, CDR2 SMNVEV (reference sequence). With 3 bases clipped from V and 8 bases from J, the junction kept 2 bases outside the gene matches. CDR3 nucleotide sequence: TGTGCCAGCAGTTTTCGGACAGGGGAAGCTTTCTTT. Translating it yields CASSFRTGEAFF.

The CDR3 nucleotides read TGTGCCAGCAGCTTAGATCGAGTCATCTTGAACACCGGGGAGCTGTTTTTT. As protein: CASSLDRVILNTGELFF. The chain is built from TRBV11-3 and TRBJ2-2; D is undetermined. Germline loops: CDR1 SGHNT, CDR2 YENEEA. This CDR3 has 17 amino acids. V was shortened by 0 bases and J by 1 base, with 12 bases between the two germline ends.

This clone has only a few counts. The V call is TRBV4-1, the J call TRBJ1-2, with TRBD1 identical over 7 bases. This CDR3 has 14 residues. Germline CDR1 is MGHRA and CDR2 is YSYEKL. V was pared by 2 bases and J by 6 bases, with 6 bases of the junction left unmatched. The CDR3 sequence: CASSQNRGSNGYTF. The CDR3 DNA is TGCGCCAGCAGCCAAAACAGGGGAAGCAATGGCTACACCTTC.

The rearrangement links TRBV15 to TRBJ2-3, with 7 bases that match TRBD2. This CDR3 spans 17 amino acids. Trimming at V came to 0 bases and at J to 1 base, leaving 7 bases not matched to a gene. In germline, CDR1 is LNHNV, CDR2 YYDKDF (reference sequence). The CDR3 nucleotides are TGTGCCACCAGCAGAGAGTTACTCCGGGGGGGCACAGATACGCAGTATTTT. Residues: CATSRELLRGGTDTQYF.

The chain carries TRBV15 and TRBJ2-5; D remains ambiguous. The V and J ends lost 0 bases and 5 bases respectively, with 7 bases between them. The CDR3 is made up of 13 amino acids. Germline V gives CDR1 LNHNV, CDR2 YYDKDF (reference sequence). DNA of the CDR3: TGTGCCACCAGCAGAGATCATTTGGAGACCCAGTACTTC. It yields the protein CATSRDHLETQYF.

The chain combines TRBV25-1 with TRBJ1-2; D possibly corresponds to TRBD1 (6 bases). Germline-derived CDR1 and CDR2 are MGHDK and SYGVNS. The CDR3 spans 15 residues. The V gene lost 8 bases and the J gene lost 0 bases, with 16 bases spanning the gap. CDR3 nucleotides: TGTGCCAGCCTTGGATGGGACAACGCTAACTATGGCTACACCTTC. Protein: CASLGWDNANYGYTF.

This clone was detected a few times. The rearrangement joins TRBV5-4 to TRBJ1-2; D ambiguous. The CDR3 contains 13 residues. The V and J ends lost 2 bases and 3 bases respectively, with 8 bases between them. Germline CDR1 SGHNT, CDR2 YYREEE (reference sequence). CDR3 DNA: TGTGCCAGCAGCTTTACAAAAGACTATGGCTACACCTTC. Translating it yields CASSFTKDYGYTF.

The rearrangement links TRBV29-1 to TRBJ1-2; tentatively, D is TRBD1 (6 bases). This CDR3 comprises 13 residues. V dropped 5 bases and J dropped 1 base, with 11 bases sitting between them. Germline CDR1 reads SQVTM; CDR2 reads ANQGSEA. CDR3 loop: CSVRDKNNYGYTF. As DNA, the CDR3 is TGCAGCGTTCGGGACAAAAATAACTATGGCTACACCTTC.

The chain carries TRBV7-2 and TRBJ1-1; 10 nucleotides align to TRBD1. Germline V gives CDR1 SGHTA, CDR2 FQGNSA. The CDR3 consists of 13 residues. V shed 5 bases, J shed 4 bases, and the junction held 1 base outside the gene matches. The CDR3 region has the DNA TGTGCCAGCAGCCGGACAGGGGGCACTGAAGCTTTCTTT. This gives the protein CASSRTGGTEAFF.

The V and J genes are TRBV6-6 and TRBJ2-5; D is perhaps TRBD1 (6 bases). Germline values: CDR1 MNHNY, CDR2 SVGAGI (reference sequence). V lost 0 bases and J lost 2, with 13 bases in between. This CDR3 is 16 amino acids long. DNA for the CDR3: TGTGCCAGCAGTTACTCCCGAGGGGGACAACAAGAGACCCAGTACTTC. Protein sequence: CASSYSRGGQQETQYF.

The rearrangement joins TRBV5-5 to TRBJ1-1; D might be TRBD1 (6 bases). CDR1 and CDR2 from the germline V gene are SGHKS and YYEKEE (reference sequence). Between the trimmed V and J ends, which lost 4 bases and 2 bases, there was a span of 12 bases. This CDR3 is 14 amino acids long. This CDR3 reads CASSLGGFNTEAFF. The CDR3 region has the DNA TGTGCCAGCAGCCTGGGGGGCTTTAACACTGAAGCTTTCTTT.

The J gene is TRBJ1-6, the V gene TRBV6-5, with D perhaps matching TRBD1 (6 bases). The CDR3 extends over 15 amino acids. The V end lost 6 bases, the J end lost 6 bases, and 15 bases lay between the germline ends. Germline assignment: CDR1 MNHEY and CDR2 SVGAGI. The CDR3 DNA is TGTGCCAGCAGCATAGGACAGCCATCTAATTCACCCCTCCACTTT. It encodes CASSIGQPSNSPLHF.

This clone was counted between two and nine times. The chain has TRBV7-6 and TRBJ2-6; TRBD1 might be the D (5 bases). Trimming stripped 3 bases from V and 0 bases from J, with 18 bases between. The CDR3 sequence is 19 residues long. Germline CDR1 is SGHVS and CDR2 is FNYEAQ. The CDR3 DNA follows: TGTGCCAGCAGCTTGCCCGGATTTGGGGCGAGCTCTGGGGCCAACGTCCTGACTTTC. Residues: CASSLPGFGASSGANVLTF. Full variable domain (remainder filled in from reference TRBV7-6 and TRBJ2-6): GAGVSQSPRYKVTKRGQDVALRCDPISGHVSLYWYRQALGQGPEFLTYFNYEAQQDKSGLPNDRFSAERPEGSISTLTIQRTEQRDSAMYRCASSLPGFGASSGANVLTFGAGSRLTVL.

This sequence joins TRBV6-6 and TRBJ2-2; 8 bases map to TRBD2. Germline CDR1 reads MNHNY; CDR2 reads SVGAGI (reference sequence). There are 16 residues in the CDR3. V lost 6 bases to trimming and J lost 5 bases; unmatched junction nucleotides: 11. The CDR3 bases are TGTGCCAGCAGCCTCGGGGGGGCGGTCCAAACCGGGGAGCTGTTTTTT. Translation gives CASSLGGAVQTGELFF.

This clone has only a few counts. The chain carries TRBV4-2 and TRBJ2-6; D is uncertain. Germline assignment: CDR1 LGHNA and CDR2 YNFKEQ. Trimming removed 0 bases at V and 3 bases at J, with 9 bases between. The CDR3 sequence is 16 residues long. CDR3 nucleotide sequence: TGTGCCAGCAGCCAAGAAGGAGTTAGTGGGGCCAACGTCCTGACTTTC. Protein: CASSQEGVSGANVLTF.

The rearrangement joins TRBV10-3 to TRBJ1-2, with TRBD1 as a possible D gene (6 bases). Trimming left V 4 bases short and J 0 bases short, with 9 bases between. This CDR3 spans 14 amino acids. CDR1 ENHRY and CDR2 SYGVKD come from the germline V gene. The CDR3 DNA sequence: TGTGCCATCAGTGCAGGACAGACTAACTATGGCTACACCTTC. It encodes CAISAGQTNYGYTF.

The chain employs TRBV9 and TRBJ1-4; perhaps TRBD1 as D (5 bases). The V end lost 0 bases, the J end lost 6 bases, and 12 bases lay between the germline ends. The germline V gene encodes CDR1 SGDLS and CDR2 YYNGEE. There are 15 residues in the CDR3. The CDR3 here is CASSVGGGSDEKLFF. CDR3 DNA sequence: TGTGCCAGCAGCGTAGGCGGGGGTAGTGATGAAAAACTGTTTTTT.